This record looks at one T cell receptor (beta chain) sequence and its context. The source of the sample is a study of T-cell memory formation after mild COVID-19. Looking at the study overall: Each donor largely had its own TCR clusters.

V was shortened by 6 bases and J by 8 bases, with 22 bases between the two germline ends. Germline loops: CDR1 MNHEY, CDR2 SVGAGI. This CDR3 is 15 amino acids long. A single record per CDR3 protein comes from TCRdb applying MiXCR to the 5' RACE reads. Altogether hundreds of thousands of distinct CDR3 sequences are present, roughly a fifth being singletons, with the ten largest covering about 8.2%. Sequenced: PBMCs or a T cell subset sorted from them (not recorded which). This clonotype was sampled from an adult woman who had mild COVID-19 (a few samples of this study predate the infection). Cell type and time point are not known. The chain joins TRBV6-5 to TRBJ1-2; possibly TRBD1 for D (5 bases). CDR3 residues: CASRPRRAGPEGYTF. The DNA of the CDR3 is TGTGCCAGCAGACCCCGCAGGGCGGGACCGGAGGGCTACACCTTC.